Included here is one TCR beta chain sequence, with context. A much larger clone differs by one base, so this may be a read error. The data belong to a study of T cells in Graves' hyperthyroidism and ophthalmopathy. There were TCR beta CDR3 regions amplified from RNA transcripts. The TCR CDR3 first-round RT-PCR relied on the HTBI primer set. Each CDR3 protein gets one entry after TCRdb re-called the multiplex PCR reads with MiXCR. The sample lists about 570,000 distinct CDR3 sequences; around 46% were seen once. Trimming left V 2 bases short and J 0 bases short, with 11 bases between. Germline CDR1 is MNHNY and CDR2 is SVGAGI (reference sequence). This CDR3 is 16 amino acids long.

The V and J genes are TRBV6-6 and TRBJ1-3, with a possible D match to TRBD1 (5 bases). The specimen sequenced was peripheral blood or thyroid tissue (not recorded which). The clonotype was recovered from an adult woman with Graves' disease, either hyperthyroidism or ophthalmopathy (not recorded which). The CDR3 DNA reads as TGTGCCAGCAGTTACCTCGGGGCTTACTCTGGAAACACCATATATTTT. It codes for CASSYLGAYSGNTIYF.